Presented here are 9 T cell receptor beta chains from one specimen sequenced in a study of early T cells in non-severe SARS-CoV-2 infection. TCRdb reprocessed the 5' RACE reads via MiXCR and lists one record per CDR3 protein. The table lists tens of thousands of distinct CDR3 sequences, roughly an eighth of them singletons. Sequences were derived from whole blood, sampled at baseline. All receptors come from an adult who was a healthcare worker with PCR-confirmed SARS-CoV-2 infection or an uninfected control (not recorded which).

The V gene is TRBV28, the J gene TRBJ2-3, with D tentatively TRBD2 (5 bases). Trimming took off 7 bases at V and 5 bases at J, with 13 bases between the two ends. This CDR3 has 13 amino acids. The germline CDR1 and CDR2 sequences are MDHEN and SYDVKM. The chain's CDR3 is CASTRRAGDTQYF. CDR3 coding DNA: TGTGCCAGCACACGTAGGGCGGGAGATACGCAGTATTTT.

This clonotype showed up just a few times. The chain employs TRBV14 and TRBJ2-2; D not certain. V lost 2 bases to trimming and J lost 6 bases, with 16 bases between them. Germline assignment: CDR1 SGHDN and CDR2 FVKESK. CDR3 length: 16 amino acids. This chain's CDR3 is CASSQRRSRWSGELFF. The DNA for the CDR3 is TGTGCCAGCAGCCAAAGAAGATCTCGGTGGTCCGGGGAGCTGTTTTTT.

The chain joins TRBV20-1 to TRBJ2-5; D unclear. Trimming shortened V by 7 bases and J by 1 base, and 13 bases separated the two germline ends. Germline CDR1 is DFQATT and CDR2 is SNEGSKA (reference sequence). This CDR3 is built from 13 residues. The CDR3 region has the DNA TGCAGTGTTTCCCGAGCCCTCCAAGAGACCCAGTACTTC. Translation gives CSVSRALQETQYF.

Many counts were recorded for this clonotype. This rearrangement joins TRBV6-5 to TRBJ2-3; D perhaps matches TRBD2 (5 bases). There are 13 residues in the CDR3. Germline values: CDR1 MNHEY, CDR2 SVGAGI. Trimming took 7 bases from V and 1 from J, leaving 9 bases between them. In nucleotides, the CDR3 is TGTGCCAGCAAAGTTAGCGGCACAGATACGCAGTATTTT. Encoded protein: CASKVSGTDTQYF.

V and J are TRBV5-1 and TRBJ2-3, with D hard to call. V lost 2 bases to trimming and J lost 2 bases, with 15 bases between them. The CDR3 sequence is 16 residues long. The germline gives CDR1 SGHRS, CDR2 YFSETQ. The chain's CDR3 is CASSFGDRGFTDTQYF. The CDR3, as DNA: TGCGCCAGCAGCTTTGGAGACCGAGGATTCACAGATACGCAGTATTTT. Complete variable domain (other parts from reference TRBV5-1 and TRBJ2-3): KAGVTQTPRYLIKTRGQQVTLSCSPISGHRSVSWYQQTPGQGLQFLFEYFSETQRNKGNFPGRFSGRQFSNSRSEMNVSTLELGDSALYLCASSFGDRGFTDTQYFGPGTRLTVL.

The chain employs TRBV28 and TRBJ1-1; D is unresolved. CDR3 size: 12 residues. Trimming took off 5 bases at V and 5 bases at J, with 9 bases between the two ends. Per germline, CDR1 MDHEN and CDR2 SYDVKM. CDR3: CASSLGWTEAFF. The CDR3 nucleotides read TGTGCCAGCAGTCTAGGGTGGACTGAAGCTTTCTTT.

The genes are TRBV10-3 and TRBJ1-1; no definite D call. There are 12 residues in the CDR3. Trimming took off 6 bases at V and 4 bases at J, with 9 bases between the two ends. Germline assignment: CDR1 ENHRY and CDR2 SYGVKD. The CDR3 DNA reads as TGTGCCATCAGGGGTGGCGGCACTGAAGCTTTCTTT. This codes for CAIRGGGTEAFF.

The chain combines TRBV6-1 with TRBJ1-5; D is undetermined. The CDR3 runs 12 residues. Trimming stripped 2 bases from V and 4 bases from J, with 3 bases between. Germline CDR1 MNHNS, CDR2 SASEGT. CDR3: CASSEPNQPQHF. For the CDR3, the DNA is TGTGCCAGCAGTGAACCGAATCAGCCCCAGCATTTT.

V and J are TRBV28 and TRBJ1-2; 10 bases fit TRBD1. V dropped 10 bases and J dropped 4; count of bases not matched to a gene: 15. The CDR3 extends over 16 amino acids. CDR1 MDHEN and CDR2 SYDVKM come from the germline V gene. The CDR3 spells CATNAGTGVRGYGYTF. CDR3 in DNA: TGTGCCACCAACGCCGGGACAGGGGTTCGTGGCTATGGCTACACCTTC.